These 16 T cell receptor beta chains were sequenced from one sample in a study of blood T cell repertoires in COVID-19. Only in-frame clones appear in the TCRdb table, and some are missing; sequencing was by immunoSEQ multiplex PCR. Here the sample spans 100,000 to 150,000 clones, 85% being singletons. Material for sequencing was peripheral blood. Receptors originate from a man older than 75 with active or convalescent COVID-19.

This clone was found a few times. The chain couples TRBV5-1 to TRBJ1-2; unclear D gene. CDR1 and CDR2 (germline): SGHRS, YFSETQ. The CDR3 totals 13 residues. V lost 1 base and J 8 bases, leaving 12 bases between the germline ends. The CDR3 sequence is CASSLSGLEGYTF. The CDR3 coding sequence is TGCGCCAGCAGCTTGTCAGGACTTGAGGGCTACACCTTC. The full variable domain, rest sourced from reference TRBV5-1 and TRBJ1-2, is KAGVTQTPRYLIKTRGQQVTLSCSPISGHRSVSWYQQTPGQGLQFLFEYFSETQRNKGNFPGRFSGRQFSNSRSEMNVSTLELGDSALYLCASSLSGLEGYTFGSGTRLTVV.

The CDR3 coding sequence is TGTGCCAGCAGCCCCGACGGACAGTTCACAGATACGCAGTATTTT. This sequence encodes CASSPDGQFTDTQYF. The rearrangement links TRBV5-8 to TRBJ2-3; D may be TRBD1 (6 bases). The V end lost 4 bases, the J end lost 2 bases, and 14 bases lay between the germline ends. The germline V gene encodes CDR1 SGHTS and CDR2 YDEGEE. The CDR3 extends over 15 amino acids.

The CDR3: CASSEGARGYTF. In DNA form, the CDR3 reads TGTGCCAGCAGTGAGGGGGCGCGCGGCTACACCTTC. This chain joins TRBV28 and TRBJ1-2, with TRBD1 identical over 7 bases. The J segment lost 8 bases and the V segment lost 5 bases, leaving 5 bases of the junction unmatched. The CDR3 totals 12 residues. Germline V gene sequence: CDR1 MDHEN, CDR2 SYDVKM.

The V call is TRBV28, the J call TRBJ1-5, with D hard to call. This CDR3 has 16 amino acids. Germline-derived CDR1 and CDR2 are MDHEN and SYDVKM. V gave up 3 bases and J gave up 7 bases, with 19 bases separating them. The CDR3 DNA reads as TGTGCCAGCAGTTTTCTTCTCCATTACGGGGTACAGCCCCAGCATTTT. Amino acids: CASSFLLHYGVQPQHF.

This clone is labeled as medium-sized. This CDR3 is CASSQGLAMGYEQYF. The CDR3 bases are TGTGCCAGCAGCCAGGGACTAGCGATGGGCTACGAGCAGTACTTC. The J gene is TRBJ2-7, the V gene TRBV4-2; 10 bases are shared with TRBD2. V lost 3 bases to trimming and J lost 3 bases; unmatched junction nucleotides: 5. This CDR3 is 15 amino acids long. Germline loops: CDR1 LGHNA, CDR2 YNFKEQ.

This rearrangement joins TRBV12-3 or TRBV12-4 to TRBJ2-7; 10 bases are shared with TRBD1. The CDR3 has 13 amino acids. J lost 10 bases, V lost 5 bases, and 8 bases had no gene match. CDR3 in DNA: TGTGCCAGCAGTGAACGACAGGGGGCCCCACAGTACTTC. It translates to CASSERQGAPQYF.

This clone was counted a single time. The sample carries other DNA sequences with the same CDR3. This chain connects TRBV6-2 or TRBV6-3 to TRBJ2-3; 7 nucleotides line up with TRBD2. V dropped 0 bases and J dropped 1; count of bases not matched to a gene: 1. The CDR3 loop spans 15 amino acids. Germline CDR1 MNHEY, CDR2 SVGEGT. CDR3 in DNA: TGTGCCAGCAGTTACTCCCTAGCGGGCACAGATACGCAGTATTTT. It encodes CASSYSLAGTDTQYF.

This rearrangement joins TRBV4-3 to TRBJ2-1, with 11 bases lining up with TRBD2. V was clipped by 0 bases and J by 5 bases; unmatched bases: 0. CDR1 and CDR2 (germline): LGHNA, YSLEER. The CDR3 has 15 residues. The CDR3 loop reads CASSQEGLADNEQFF. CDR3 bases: TGCGCCAGCAGCCAAGAGGGACTAGCGGACAATGAGCAGTTCTTC.

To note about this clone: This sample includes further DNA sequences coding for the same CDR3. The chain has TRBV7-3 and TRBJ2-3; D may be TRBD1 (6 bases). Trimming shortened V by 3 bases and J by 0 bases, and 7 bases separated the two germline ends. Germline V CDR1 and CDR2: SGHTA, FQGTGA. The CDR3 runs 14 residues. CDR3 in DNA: TGTGCCAGCAGCTTGGGACACAGCACAGATACGCAGTATTTT. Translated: CASSLGHSTDTQYF.

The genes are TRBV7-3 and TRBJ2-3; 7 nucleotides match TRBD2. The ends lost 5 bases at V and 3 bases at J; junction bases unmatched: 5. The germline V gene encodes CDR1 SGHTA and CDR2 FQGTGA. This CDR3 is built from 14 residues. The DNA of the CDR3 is TGTGCCAGCAGCCGGGGAGCGGGAACAGATACGCAGTATTTT. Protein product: CASSRGAGTDTQYF.

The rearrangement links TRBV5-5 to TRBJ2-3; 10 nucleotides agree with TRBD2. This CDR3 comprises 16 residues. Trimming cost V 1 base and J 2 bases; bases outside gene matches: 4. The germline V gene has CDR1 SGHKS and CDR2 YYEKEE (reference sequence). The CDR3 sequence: CASSLPLAGVTDTQYF. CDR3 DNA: TGTGCCAGCAGCTTGCCTCTAGCGGGGGTCACAGATACGCAGTATTTT.

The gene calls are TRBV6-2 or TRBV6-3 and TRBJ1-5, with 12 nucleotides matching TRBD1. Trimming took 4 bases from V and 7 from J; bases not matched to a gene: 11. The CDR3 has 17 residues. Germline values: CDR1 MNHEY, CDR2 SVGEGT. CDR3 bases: TGTGCCAGCAGTTCCCTGGGACAGGGGGCGGCTGGGCAGCCCCAGCATTTT. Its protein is CASSSLGQGAAGQPQHF.

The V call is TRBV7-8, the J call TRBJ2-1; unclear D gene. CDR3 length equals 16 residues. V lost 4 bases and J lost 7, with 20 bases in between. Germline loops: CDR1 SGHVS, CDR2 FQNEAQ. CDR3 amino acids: CASSSPIRFARNEQFF. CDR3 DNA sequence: TGTGCCAGCAGCTCCCCGATCCGGTTCGCGAGAAATGAGCAGTTCTTC.

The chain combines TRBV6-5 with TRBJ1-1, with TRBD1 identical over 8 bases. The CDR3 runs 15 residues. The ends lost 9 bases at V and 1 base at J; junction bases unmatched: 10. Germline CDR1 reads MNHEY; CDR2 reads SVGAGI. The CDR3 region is CASPKPGGRNTEAFF. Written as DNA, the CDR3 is TGTGCCAGTCCAAAACCAGGGGGCAGGAACACTGAAGCTTTCTTT.

CDR3: CASSLAGEREQYF. CDR3 nucleotide sequence: TGTGCCAGCAGCTTGGCAGGGGAGCGCGAGCAGTACTTC. The rearrangement uses TRBV5-4 and TRBJ2-7; tentatively, D is TRBD1 (6 bases). The germline V and J ends were trimmed by 0 bases and 6 bases, with 10 bases remaining between them. This CDR3 contains 13 residues. CDR1 and CDR2 (germline): SGHNT, YYREEE (reference sequence).

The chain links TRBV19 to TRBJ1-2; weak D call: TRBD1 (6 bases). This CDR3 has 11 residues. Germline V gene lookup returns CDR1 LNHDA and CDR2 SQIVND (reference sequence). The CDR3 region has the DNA TGTGGGGCGTGGACAGACTATGGCTACACCTTC. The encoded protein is CGAWTDYGYTF.